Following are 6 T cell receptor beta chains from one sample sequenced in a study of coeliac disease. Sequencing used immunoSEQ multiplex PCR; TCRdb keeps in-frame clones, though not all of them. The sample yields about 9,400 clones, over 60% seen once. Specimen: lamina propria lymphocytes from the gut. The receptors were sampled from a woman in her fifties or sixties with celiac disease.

CDR3 protein: CAWSNAARNQPQHF. Written as DNA, the CDR3 is TGTGCCTGGAGTAATGCAGCGCGAAATCAGCCCCAGCATTTT. The rearrangement joins TRBV30 to TRBJ1-5, with D unresolved. CDR3 length: 14 amino acids. V was shortened by 2 bases and J by 4 bases, with 12 bases between the two germline ends. Looked up from germline, CDR1 is GTSNPN and CDR2 is SVGIG (reference sequence).

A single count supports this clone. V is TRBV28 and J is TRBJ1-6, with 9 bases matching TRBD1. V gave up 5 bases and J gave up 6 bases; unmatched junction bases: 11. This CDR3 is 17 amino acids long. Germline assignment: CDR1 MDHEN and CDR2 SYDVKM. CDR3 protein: CASSLGTGTLFNSPLHF. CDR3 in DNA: TGTGCCAGCAGTCTCGGGACAGGGACGCTCTTTAATTCACCCCTCCACTTT.

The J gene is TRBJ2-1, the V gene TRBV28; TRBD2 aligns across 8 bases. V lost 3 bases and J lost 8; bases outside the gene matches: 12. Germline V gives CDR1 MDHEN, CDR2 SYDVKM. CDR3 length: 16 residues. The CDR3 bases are TGTGCCAGCAGTTTGGTGGGCGGGCGGGAGGACCATGAGCAGTTCTTC. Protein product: CASSLVGGREDHEQFF.

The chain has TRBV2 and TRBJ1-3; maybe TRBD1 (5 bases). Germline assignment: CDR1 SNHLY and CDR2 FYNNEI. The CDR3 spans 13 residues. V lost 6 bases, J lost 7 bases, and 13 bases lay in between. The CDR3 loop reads CASRQNGGNTIYF. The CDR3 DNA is TGTGCCAGCAGACAAAACGGGGGGAACACCATATATTTT.

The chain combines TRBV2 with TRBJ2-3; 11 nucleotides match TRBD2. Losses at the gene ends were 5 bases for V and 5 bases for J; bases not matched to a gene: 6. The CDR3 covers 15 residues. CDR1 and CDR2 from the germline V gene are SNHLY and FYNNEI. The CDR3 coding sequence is TGTGCCAGCAGTACTAGCGGGGGACGGGGAGATACGCAGTATTTT. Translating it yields CASSTSGGRGDTQYF.

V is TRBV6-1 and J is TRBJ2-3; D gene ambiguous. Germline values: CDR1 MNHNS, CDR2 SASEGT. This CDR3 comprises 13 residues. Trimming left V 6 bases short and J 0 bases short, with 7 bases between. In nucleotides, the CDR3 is TGTGCCAGCAGGCAGGCCAGCACAGATACGCAGTATTTT. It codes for CASRQASTDTQYF.